The 16 T cell receptor beta chains given below trace back to one sample, sequenced in a study of beta chain features in type 1 diabetes. Findings and limits, study-wide: When Type 1 diabetes patients were examined, their TCRB CDR3s proved moderately but significantly shorter in all four CD4+ subsets.

Reverse transcribing all isolated RNA meant expressed TCRB transcripts were sequenced. The repertoire was sequenced with immunoSEQ multiplex PCR; TCRdb's copy has only in-frame clones and lacks some. Seen here are about 660,000 clones, roughly 13% observed once, and the top ten hold 0.03% to 0.04%. These receptors' targets are unknown. The material sequenced was naive CD4+ T cells from blood. The receptors were gathered from a man aged 18 to 30 with type 1 diabetes.

This clone was seen more than once but under ten times. The V call is TRBV5-4, the J call TRBJ1-2, with 8 nucleotides matching TRBD1. CDR3 size: 13 residues. The germline gives CDR1 SGHNT, CDR2 YYREEE (reference sequence). Losses at the gene ends were 4 bases for V and 7 bases for J; bases not matched to a gene: 6. DNA for the CDR3: TGTGCCAGCAGCCTGGACAGGGTTGGTGGCTACACCTTC. Its protein product is CASSLDRVGGYTF.

Only a few counts were recorded for this clone. The genes are TRBV9 and TRBJ2-5; tentatively, D is TRBD1 (7 bases). Germline loops: CDR1 SGDLS, CDR2 YYNGEE. The length of the CDR3 is 14 residues. The V end was cut by 4 bases, the J end by 5 bases, with 15 bases between. The CDR3 sequence: CASSPRTGGETQYF. In DNA, the CDR3 is TGTGCCAGCAGCCCAAGGACAGGAGGGGAGACCCAGTACTTC.

CDR3 coding DNA: TGTGCCAGCAGTCACGACAGGGTGACAGAGACCCAGTACTTC. Translation gives CASSHDRVTETQYF. The rearrangement uses TRBV6-5 and TRBJ2-5, with 7 bases aligning to TRBD1. After removal of 5 bases from V and 4 bases from J, the junction contained 7 bases not matched to a gene. Germline V gene lookup returns CDR1 MNHEY and CDR2 SVGAGI. The CDR3 has 14 residues.

The chain links TRBV5-6 to TRBJ2-1; 8 bases fit TRBD2. The CDR3 has 15 residues. V dropped 2 bases and J dropped 5; count of bases not matched to a gene: 6. Germline CDR1 reads SGHDT; CDR2 reads YYEEEE. The DNA of the CDR3 is TGTGCCAGCAGCTTACTGGGACTAGAGAACAATGAGCAGTTCTTC. Its translation is CASSLLGLENNEQFF.

This chain uses TRBV6-5 with TRBJ2-4; tentative D call: TRBD2 (5 bases). CDR1 and CDR2 from the germline V gene are MNHEY and SVGAGI. CDR3 length: 15 amino acids. The germline V and J ends were trimmed by 2 bases and 6 bases, with 14 bases remaining between them. This CDR3 is CASSYRSDWRNIQYF. The CDR3 bases are TGTGCCAGCAGTTACCGGTCGGACTGGCGAAACATTCAGTACTTC.

This clone was counted only a few times. The chain carries TRBV6-5 and TRBJ1-5; TRBD1 aligns across 7 bases. The V gene's germline CDR1 is MNHEY and CDR2 SVGAGI. CDR3 length equals 13 residues. The ends lost 6 bases at V and 2 bases at J; junction bases unmatched: 1. The CDR3 loop reads CASRGTGNQPQHF. The CDR3 nucleotides are TGTGCCAGCAGGGGGACAGGCAATCAGCCCCAGCATTTT.

The chain uses TRBV7-9 and TRBJ2-6; D gene ambiguous. V lost 0 bases and J lost 0, with 6 bases in between. The CDR3 covers 16 residues. CDR1 SEHNR and CDR2 FQNEAQ come from the germline V gene (reference sequence). The CDR3 DNA follows: TGTGCCAGCAGCTTAGCCACGAGCTCTGGGGCCAACGTCCTGACTTTC. Translation gives CASSLATSSGANVLTF. Looking up the rest from reference TRBV7-9 and TRBJ2-6 gives the full variable domain: DTGVSQNPRHKITKRGQNVTFRCDPISEHNRLYWYRQTLGQGPEFLTYFQNEAQLEKSRLLSDRFSAERPKGSFSTLEIQRTEQGDSAMYLCASSLATSSGANVLTFGAGSRLTVL.

This clone showed up just a few times. V is TRBV7-2 and J is TRBJ1-6; TRBD1 matches 7 bases. Germline-derived CDR1 and CDR2 are SGHTA and FQGNSA. The length of the CDR3 is 18 residues. The V segment lost 5 bases and the J segment 0 bases; nucleotides outside the gene matches: 10. CDR3 coding DNA: TGTGCCAGCAGCCCCACGACAGGGCCGAGCTCCTATAATTCACCCCTCCACTTT. Translated, it gives CASSPTTGPSSYNSPLHF.

The table lists this clone with a few counts. This chain connects TRBV6-1 to TRBJ1-4; no clear D. Germline lookup yields CDR1 MNHNS and CDR2 SASEGT. The V end lost 2 bases, the J end lost 6 bases, and 10 bases lay between the germline ends. CDR3 length equals 14 residues. CDR3 in amino acids: CASSERNEDEKLFF. The CDR3 DNA follows: TGTGCCAGCAGTGAAAGGAATGAGGATGAAAAACTGTTTTTT.

Points on this clone: This sample includes further DNA sequences coding for the same CDR3. This sequence joins TRBV7-2 and TRBJ2-7; D remains ambiguous. Germline CDR1 and CDR2: SGHTA and FQGNSA. The CDR3 runs 13 residues. V was pared by 5 bases and J by 3 bases, with 11 bases between. The CDR3 DNA reads as TGTGCCAGCAGCACGGCTAGTAGCTACGAGCAGTACTTC. As protein: CASSTASSYEQYF.

J is TRBJ2-7 and V is TRBV5-6; 10 nucleotides match TRBD1. CDR3 size: 14 residues. Per the germline V gene, CDR1 is SGHDT and CDR2 is YYEEEE. V dropped 3 bases and J dropped 3; count of bases not matched to a gene: 3. CDR3 in amino acids: CASSSWDRGYEQYF. CDR3 in DNA: TGTGCCAGCAGCTCTTGGGACAGGGGCTACGAGCAGTACTTC.

There are a few counts of this clone. This CDR3 reads CAISAGRNAYEQYF. The CDR3 DNA reads as TGTGCCATCAGCGCAGGGAGGAACGCCTACGAGCAGTACTTC. The gene calls are TRBV10-3 and TRBJ2-7, with D possibly TRBD2 on 6 matching bases. This CDR3 comprises 14 residues. Trimming removed 6 bases from V and 2 bases from J, with 14 bases in between. Germline values: CDR1 ENHRY, CDR2 SYGVKD.

This clone was detected only a few times. The junction does not match germline at one end; this may be a read error. This chain links TRBV10-3 with TRBJ1-1, with TRBD1 matching over 8 bases. There are 13 residues in the CDR3. Germline CDR1 and CDR2: ENHRY and SYGVKD. CDR3 coding DNA: TGTGCCAGCAGTCTGGACAGGGACACTGAAGCTTTCTTT. The encoded protein is CASSLDRDTEAFF.

The chain has TRBV19 and TRBJ1-1; D not resolved. Germline CDR1 reads LNHDA; CDR2 reads SQIVND (reference sequence). V lost 7 bases and J lost 0, with 15 bases in between. CDR3 length: 15 residues. CDR3 coding DNA: TGTGCCAGTACTAGCGGCGGGTTGGTGAACACTGAAGCTTTCTTT. This sequence encodes CASTSGGLVNTEAFF.

This clone was seen more than once but under ten times. V is TRBV11-2 and J is TRBJ2-1; D remains ambiguous. CDR1 is SGHAT, CDR2 FQNNGV, per germline. Trimming took 3 bases from V and 3 from J, leaving 9 bases between them. The CDR3 spans 14 residues. The chain's CDR3 is CASSFRTVYNEQFF. The DNA of the CDR3 is TGTGCCAGCAGCTTTCGTACGGTCTACAATGAGCAGTTCTTC.

About this clone: At the DNA level, this CDR3 is encoded by other sequences in the same sample as well. This sequence joins TRBV7-9 and TRBJ2-3, with D maybe TRBD2 (5 bases). The CDR3 consists of 14 residues. Trimming pared 3 bases from V and 1 base from J, leaving 8 bases between. The germline gives CDR1 SEHNR, CDR2 FQNEAQ (reference sequence). The chain's CDR3 is CASSLAGGTDTQYF. CDR3 DNA sequence: TGTGCCAGCAGCTTGGCCGGGGGCACAGATACGCAGTATTTT.